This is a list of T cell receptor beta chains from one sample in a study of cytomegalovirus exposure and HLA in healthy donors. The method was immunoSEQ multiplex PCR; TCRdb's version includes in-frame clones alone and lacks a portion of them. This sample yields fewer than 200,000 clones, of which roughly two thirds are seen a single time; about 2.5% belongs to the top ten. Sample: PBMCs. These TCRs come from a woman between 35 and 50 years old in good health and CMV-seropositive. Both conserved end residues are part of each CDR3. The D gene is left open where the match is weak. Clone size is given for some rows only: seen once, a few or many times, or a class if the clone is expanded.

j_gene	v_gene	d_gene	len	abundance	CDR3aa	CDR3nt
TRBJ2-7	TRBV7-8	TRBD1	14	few	CASSVQGGGYEQYF	TGTGCCAGCAGCGTACAGGGGGGCGGCTACGAGCAGTACTTC
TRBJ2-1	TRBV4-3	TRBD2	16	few	CASSHYGTSGSSEQFF	TGCGCCAGCAGCCACTACGGGACTAGCGGGAGCTCCGAGCAGTTCTTC
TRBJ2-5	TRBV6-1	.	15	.	CASSESGGSVETQYF	TGTGCCAGCAGTGAATCCGGGGGATCCGTAGAGACCCAGTACTTC
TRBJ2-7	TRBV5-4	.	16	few	CASSRNTGKGVYEQYF	TGTGCCAGCAGCAGAAATACAGGGAAGGGGGTTTACGAGCAGTACTTC
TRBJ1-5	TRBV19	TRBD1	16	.	CASSLRIRQGGQPQHF	TGTGCCAGTAGTCTGAGAATCCGACAGGGGGGTCAGCCCCAGCATTTT
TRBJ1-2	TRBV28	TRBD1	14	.	CASSTGGMDYGYTF	TGTGCCAGCAGCACAGGGGGCATGGACTATGGCTACACCTTC
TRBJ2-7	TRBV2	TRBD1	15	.	CASREVGQGAYEQYF	TGTGCCAGCAGAGAAGTCGGACAGGGGGCCTACGAGCAGTACTTC
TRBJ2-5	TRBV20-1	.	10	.	CSAQEETQYF	TGCAGTGCTCAGGAAGAGACCCAGTACTTC
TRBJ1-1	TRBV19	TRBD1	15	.	CASSIDAGGRTEAFF	TGTGCCAGTAGTATAGATGCAGGGGGGAGAACTGAAGCTTTCTTT
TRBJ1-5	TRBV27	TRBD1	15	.	CASSLFRGKDQPQHF	TGTGCCAGCAGTTTATTCAGGGGGAAGGATCAGCCCCAGCATTTT
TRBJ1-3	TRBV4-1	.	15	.	CASSQYTTSGNTIYF	TGCGCCAGCAGCCAATACACCACCTCTGGAAACACCATATATTTT
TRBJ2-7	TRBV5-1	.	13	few	CASSSDRIHEQYF	TGCGCCAGCAGCTCAGACAGGATCCACGAGCAGTACTTC
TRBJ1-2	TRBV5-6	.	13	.	CASSLAGLSGYPF	TGTGCCAGCAGCTTGGCAGGTTTGAGTGGCTACCCCTTC
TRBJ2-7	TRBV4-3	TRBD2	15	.	CASSQELAGVYEQYF	TGCGCCAGCAGCCAAGAGCTAGCGGGAGTTTACGAGCAGTACTTC
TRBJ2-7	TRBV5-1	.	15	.	CASSLGGSPSYEQYF	TGCGCCAGCAGCTTGGGTGGTAGTCCATCCTACGAGCAGTACTTC
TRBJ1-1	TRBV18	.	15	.	CASSPGEGGNTEAFF	TGTGCCAGCTCACCCGGGGAGGGAGGGAACACTGAAGCTTTCTTT
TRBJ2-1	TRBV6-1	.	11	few	CASRAGPVAFF	TGTGCCAGCAGGGCGGGGCCGGTAGCGTTCTTC
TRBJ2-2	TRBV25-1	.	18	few	CASTGLQQGLTNTGELFF	TGTGCCAGCACGGGGCTCCAGCAGGGGCTTACGAACACCGGGGAGCTGTTTTTT
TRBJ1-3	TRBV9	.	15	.	CASSVEGEYGNTIYF	TGTGCCAGCAGCGTAGAGGGGGAGTACGGAAACACCATATATTTT
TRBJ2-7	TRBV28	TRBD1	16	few	CASSSPQGARSYEQYF	TGTGCCAGCAGTTCTCCCCAGGGGGCGAGATCCTACGAGCAGTACTTC
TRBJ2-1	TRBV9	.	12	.	CASSAAGFEQFF	TGTGCCAGCAGCGCAGCGGGTTTCGAGCAGTTCTTC
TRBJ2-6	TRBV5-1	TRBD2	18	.	CASSSLAGVGSGANVLTF	TGCGCCAGCAGCTCCCTAGCGGGAGTAGGGTCTGGGGCCAACGTCCTGACTTTC
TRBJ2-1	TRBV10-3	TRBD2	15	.	CAISDSGGAGREQFF	TGTGCCATCAGTGATAGCGGGGGGGCCGGTCGTGAGCAGTTCTTC
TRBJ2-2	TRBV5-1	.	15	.	CASSLMAANTGELFF	TGCGCCAGCAGCTTGATGGCCGCGAACACCGGGGAGCTGTTTTTT
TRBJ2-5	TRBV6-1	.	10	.	CASSALGQYF	TGTGCCAGCAGTGCCCTCGGGCAGTACTTC
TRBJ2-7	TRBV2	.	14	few	CASSETGESYEQYF	TGTGCCAGCAGTGAAACGGGAGAGAGCTACGAGCAGTACTTC
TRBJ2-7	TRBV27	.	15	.	CASQTSYGQNYEQYF	TGTGCCAGCCAGACCTCGTATGGACAGAACTACGAGCAGTACTTC
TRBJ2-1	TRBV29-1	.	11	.	CSVVVRDEQFF	TGCAGCGTTGTTGTACGGGATGAGCAGTTCTTC
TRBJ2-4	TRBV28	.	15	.	CASSFGGSGKNIQYF	TGTGCCAGCAGTTTTGGTGGTTCGGGCAAAAACATTCAGTACTTC
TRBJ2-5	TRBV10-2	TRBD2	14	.	CATQRDLNRETQYF	TGCGCCACCCAGCGGGATTTAAACCGGGAGACCCAGTACTTC
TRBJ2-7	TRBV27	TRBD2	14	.	CASSTQRGAREQYF	TGTGCCAGCAGTACCCAGCGGGGGGCTAGGGAGCAGTACTTC
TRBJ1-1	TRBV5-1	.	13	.	CASRQGTNTEAFF	TGCGCCAGCAGACAGGGAACGAACACTGAAGCTTTCTTT
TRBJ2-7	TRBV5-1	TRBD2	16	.	CASSLLASGESYEQYF	TGCGCCAGCAGCTTGTTGGCGAGCGGGGAGTCCTACGAGCAGTACTTC
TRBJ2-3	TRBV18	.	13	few	CASSPRQTDTQYF	TGTGCCAGCTCACCAAGACAGACAGATACGCAGTATTTT
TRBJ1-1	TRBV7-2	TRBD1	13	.	CASSNDRGAEAFF	TGTGCCAGCAGCAACGACAGGGGCGCTGAAGCTTTCTTT
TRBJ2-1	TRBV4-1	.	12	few	CASSQDFQGQFF	TGCGCCAGCAGCCAAGATTTCCAGGGGCAGTTCTTC
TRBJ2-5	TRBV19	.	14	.	CASSTSHGKETQYF	TGTGCCAGTAGTACTTCACACGGGAAAGAGACCCAGTACTTC
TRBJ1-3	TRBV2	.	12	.	CASSEPRNTIYF	TGTGCCAGCAGTGAACCCAGAAACACCATATATTTT
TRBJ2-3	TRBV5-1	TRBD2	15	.	CASRRLAGGMDTQYF	TGCGCCAGCAGAAGACTAGCGGGGGGGATGGATACGCAGTATTTT
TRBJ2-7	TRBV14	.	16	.	CASSQRTGTFSYEQYF	TGTGCCAGCAGCCAGAGAACAGGTACCTTCTCCTACGAGCAGTACTTC
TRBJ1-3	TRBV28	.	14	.	CASLSDISGNTIYF	TGTGCCAGCCTCTCGGACATCTCTGGAAACACCATATATTTT
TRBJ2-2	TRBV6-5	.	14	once	CASSPGLDTGELFF	TGTGCCAGCAGTCCGGGACTCGACACCGGGGAGCTGTTTTTT
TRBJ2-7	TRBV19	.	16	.	CASSLQGGSGTYEQYF	TGTGCCAGTAGTCTCCAAGGGGGAAGCGGGACCTACGAGCAGTACTTC
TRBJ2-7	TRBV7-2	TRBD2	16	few	CASSLGQLAGAGEQYF	TGTGCCAGCAGCTTAGGCCAACTAGCGGGAGCAGGTGAGCAGTACTTC
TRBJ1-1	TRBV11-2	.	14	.	CASTGRGALPEAFF	TGTGCCAGCACCGGGAGGGGGGCGCTCCCTGAAGCTTTCTTT
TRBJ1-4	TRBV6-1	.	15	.	CASSPTPGTNEKLFF	TGTGCCAGCAGCCCCACCCCAGGGACTAATGAAAAACTGTTTTTT
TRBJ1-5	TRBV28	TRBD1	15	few	CASSFGGQGDQPQNF	TGTGCCAGCAGTTTCGGGGGACAGGGGGATCAGCCCCAGAATTTT
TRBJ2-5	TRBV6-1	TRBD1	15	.	CASASGQLYQETQYF	TGTGCCAGCGCCTCGGGACAGCTATACCAAGAGACCCAGTACTTC